These 7 T cell receptor beta chains came from one sample sequenced in a study of graft-versus-host responses after intestinal transplantation. The repertoire was sequenced with immunoSEQ multiplex PCR; TCRdb's copy has only in-frame clones and lacks some. The table has roughly 25,000 clones, over 90% seen once; the top ten hold approximately 0.53%. The sequenced sample was PBMCs, obtained 18 days after transplant. Receptors originate from a human patient who received an intestinal transplant, so some T cells may come from the graft donor.

The chain carries TRBV18 and TRBJ2-7; D not certain. Per the germline V gene, CDR1 is KGHSH and CDR2 is LQKENI. The CDR3 covers 13 residues. Trimming stripped 1 base from V and 4 bases from J, with 8 bases between. The CDR3, as DNA: TGTGCCAGCTCACCACGGTCAGCATACGAGCAGTACTTC. This encodes CASSPRSAYEQYF.

The chain has TRBV29-1 and TRBJ2-4, with D possibly being TRBD1 (5 bases). Trimming took 4 bases from V and 6 from J, leaving 16 bases between them. CDR3 length: 14 amino acids. The germline V gene encodes CDR1 SQVTM and CDR2 ANQGSEA. Here the CDR3 DNA reads TGCAGCGTTGCACAGGATTTAGGTTCAAACATTCAGTACTTC. Protein sequence: CSVAQDLGSNIQYF.

The chain is built from TRBV6-5 and TRBJ2-3; D not resolved. CDR3 length equals 15 residues. V shed 5 bases and J shed 2 bases, with 14 bases lying between them. Germline V gene lookup returns CDR1 MNHEY and CDR2 SVGAGI. CDR3 sequence (DNA): TGTGCCAGCAGTCGACTTTTTCCCCACACAGATACGCAGTATTTT. Amino acids: CASSRLFPHTDTQYF.

Turning to this clone: Without the conserved terminal phenylalanine or tryptophan, this CDR3 likely stems from a read error. No DNA is shown, since the ends of the CDR3 on it are uncertain; the CDR3 is the one TCRdb lists. J is TRBJ2-7 and V is TRBV6-4. The CDR3 is 12 amino acids long, termini counted. The germline gives CDR1 MRHNA, CDR2 SNTAGT. CDR3 region: CANRVSLRAVLG.

J is TRBJ2-7 and V is TRBV11-2; D is unclear. The germline CDR1 and CDR2 sequences are SGHAT and FQNNGV. This CDR3 is built from 16 residues. Trimming pared 2 bases from V and 2 bases from J, leaving 16 bases between. CDR3 coding DNA: TGTGCCAGCAGCTTAATGAGTTTGAACCTTGCCTACGAGCAGTACTTC. Residues: CASSLMSLNLAYEQYF.

The chain uses TRBV27 and TRBJ2-1; TRBD1 aligns across 7 bases. The trim removed 0 bases at V and 0 bases at J, leaving 2 bases unmatched. The CDR3 totals 16 residues. Germline loops: CDR1 MNHEY, CDR2 SMNVEV (reference sequence). CDR3 residues: CASSLSDRYSYNEQFF. The DNA of the CDR3 is TGTGCCAGCAGTTTATCGGACAGGTACTCCTACAATGAGCAGTTCTTC.

This sequence joins TRBV27 and TRBJ2-2; a possible D gene is TRBD1 (5 bases). V lost 6 bases and J 1 base, leaving 30 bases between the germline ends. This CDR3 is built from 21 residues. The germline CDR1 and CDR2 sequences are MNHEY and SMNVEV (reference sequence). The CDR3 coding sequence is TGTGCCAGCAGACCTACTCTCCCTTTTGGAAGGGGCCCCGGGAACACCGGGGAGCTGTTTTTT. It codes for CASRPTLPFGRGPGNTGELFF.